The 25 T cell receptor beta chains in this list originate from one sample, sequenced in a study of CD8 T cells in Susac syndrome. RNA was extracted with the RNeasy kit, and a quantity of roughly 0.45 to 1 ug was reverse transcribed using random hexamers. One entry per CDR3 protein, called by TCRdb with MiXCR from the immunoSEQ multiplex PCR reads. The sample comprises around 130,000 distinct CDR3 sequences, around 94% of which are singletons, and 0.095% to 0.15% rests with the top ten. Sequenced: CD4+ T cells from PBMCs. Source of these receptors: a human donor with multiple sclerosis.

This rearrangement joins TRBV5-6 to TRBJ2-5; a weak D match, TRBD2 (5 bases). The germline V gene encodes CDR1 SGHDT and CDR2 YYEEEE. V was shortened by 2 bases and J by 5 bases, with 16 bases between the two germline ends. The CDR3 length is 15 residues. The CDR3: CASSLSLATGETQYF. The CDR3 DNA follows: TGTGCCAGCAGCTTAAGCCTAGCTACGGGGGAGACCCAGTACTTC. Variable domain in full (rest from reference TRBV5-6 and TRBJ2-5): DAGVTQSPTHLIKTRGQQVTLRCSPKSGHDTVSWYQQALGQGPQFIFQYYEEEERQRGNFPDRFSGHQFPNYSSELNVNALLLGDSALYLCASSLSLATGETQYFGPGTRLLVL.

This clonotype has more than one count but fewer than ten. The gene calls are TRBV6-5 and TRBJ2-7, with 7 bases fitting TRBD1. The germline CDR1 and CDR2 sequences are MNHEY and SVGAGI. V shed 8 bases and J 0 bases; nucleotides not matched to a gene: 4. The CDR3 contains 13 residues. The CDR3 here is CASRRDSSYEQYF. For the CDR3, the DNA is TGTGCCAGCCGCAGGGACAGCTCCTACGAGCAGTACTTC.

This chain links TRBV14 with TRBJ1-5, with a weak D call TRBD1 (6 bases). Looked up from germline, CDR1 is SGHDN and CDR2 is FVKESK. With 4 bases removed from V and 0 bases from J, the gap between germline ends came to 19 bases. The CDR3 contains 18 residues. CDR3 sequence: CASSPGRAQGFSNQPQHF. The CDR3 nucleotides read TGTGCCAGCAGCCCGGGACGGGCCCAGGGGTTTAGCAATCAGCCCCAGCATTTT.

This rearrangement joins TRBV19 to TRBJ2-7, with TRBD1 matching over 9 bases. V dropped 6 bases and J dropped 8; count of bases not matched to a gene: 8. There are 13 residues in the CDR3. Germline CDR1 LNHDA, CDR2 SQIVND (reference sequence). CDR3 bases: TGTGCCAGTAGAATGAGGGACAGGGAGAAGCAGTACTTC. This gives the protein CASRMRDREKQYF.

The chain recombines TRBV30 with TRBJ1-2, with TRBD1 as a possible D gene (5 bases). CDR3 size: 11 residues. In germline, CDR1 is GTSNPN, CDR2 SVGIG (reference sequence). The V gene lost 4 bases and the J gene lost 7 bases, with 10 bases spanning the gap. CDR3 sequence: CAWTGRGGYTF. CDR3 DNA sequence: TGTGCCTGGACAGGGAGGGGTGGCTACACCTTC.

The J gene is TRBJ2-7, the V gene TRBV3-1; perhaps TRBD2 as D (5 bases). V lost 3 bases and J lost 10, with 13 bases in between. The CDR3 consists of 12 residues. Germline assignment: CDR1 LGHDT and CDR2 YNNKEL (reference sequence). The chain's CDR3 is CASSQRAGVQYF. In DNA, the CDR3 is TGTGCCAGCAGCCAGCGCGCCGGGGTACAGTACTTC.

The chain recombines TRBV5-6 with TRBJ2-3; D uncertain. In germline, CDR1 is SGHDT, CDR2 YYEEEE. CDR3 size: 14 residues. The ends were cut back, 3 bases at V and 6 bases at J, with 14 bases in the middle. This CDR3 reads CASSSWAAWDTQYF. CDR3 sequence (DNA): TGTGCCAGCAGCTCGTGGGCGGCCTGGGATACGCAGTATTTT.

This chain uses TRBV6-1 with TRBJ2-7, with D perhaps TRBD1 or TRBD2 (5 bases each). The CDR3 is 11 residues long. Germline V CDR1 and CDR2: MNHNS, SASEGT. V lost 6 bases, J lost 6 bases, and 9 bases lay in between. The CDR3 coding sequence is TGTGCCAGCAGACGGGGCTCCGAGCAGTACTTC. It translates to CASRRGSEQYF.

CDR3 nucleotide sequence: TGCGCCAGCAGCCCCCAGGGAGGACAGATGAACACTGAAGCTTTCTTT. Its protein is CASSPQGGQMNTEAFF. This chain uses TRBV5-1 with TRBJ1-1; D may be TRBD1 (6 bases). The CDR3 covers 16 residues. Germline loops: CDR1 SGHRS, CDR2 YFSETQ. The ends were cut back, 4 bases at V and 0 bases at J, with 16 bases in the middle.

The chain employs TRBV12-3 or TRBV12-4 and TRBJ2-7; 9 bases match TRBD2. This CDR3 contains 14 residues. V was clipped by 2 bases and J by 3 bases; unmatched bases: 2. CDR3 bases: TGTGCCAGCAGTTTACTAGCGGGAAACTACGAGCAGTACTTC. Translated: CASSLLAGNYEQYF.

This chain joins TRBV5-1 and TRBJ2-5; 8 positions match TRBD2. CDR1 and CDR2 (germline): SGHRS, YFSETQ. The CDR3 contains 14 residues. V shed 4 bases, J shed 4 bases, and the junction held 6 bases outside the gene matches. The chain's CDR3 is CASSPYLAGETQYF. CDR3 DNA: TGCGCCAGCAGCCCATACCTAGCGGGAGAGACCCAGTACTTC.

The chain employs TRBV30 and TRBJ1-3; maybe TRBD1 (5 bases). The CDR3 covers 15 residues. Germline loops: CDR1 GTSNPN, CDR2 SVGIG (reference sequence). The ends were cut back, 6 bases at V and 0 bases at J, with 15 bases in the middle. CDR3 coding DNA: TGTGCCTGCCCCCATGGGGGAACCTCTGGAAACACCATATATTTT. Encoded protein: CACPHGGTSGNTIYF.

This chain links TRBV30 with TRBJ1-1; D unresolved. Looked up from germline, CDR1 is GTSNPN and CDR2 is SVGIG (reference sequence). With 0 bases removed from V and 3 bases from J, the gap between germline ends came to 11 bases. There are 14 residues in the CDR3. The CDR3 spells CAWSVRLGDTEAFF. CDR3 DNA sequence: TGTGCCTGGAGTGTACGGCTCGGAGACACTGAAGCTTTCTTT.

The chain is built from TRBV9 and TRBJ2-7; D is perhaps TRBD1 or TRBD2 (5 bases each). CDR1 is SGDLS and CDR2 is YYNGEE in the germline V gene. Trimming pared 4 bases from V and 5 bases from J, leaving 13 bases between. The CDR3 is 13 residues long. The CDR3 DNA reads TGTGCCAGCAGCCGGGACGCCGTCAACGAGCAGTACTTC. This sequence encodes CASSRDAVNEQYF.

The chain uses TRBV6-2 or TRBV6-3 and TRBJ2-2, with 9 nucleotides matching TRBD1. CDR3 length equals 14 residues. Germline lookup yields CDR1 MNHEY and CDR2 SVGEGT. The junction had 6 bases not matched to a gene; V was cut back by 6 bases and J by 7 bases. The CDR3 region is CASSRQGDVGELFF. In DNA, the CDR3 is TGTGCCAGCAGCCGACAGGGGGACGTCGGGGAGCTGTTTTTT.

CDR3 nucleotides: TGTGCCAGCAGTTACGGCAAGCGGGAGGTCTATGAGCAGTTCTTC. It is translated as CASSYGKREVYEQFF. V is TRBV6-5 and J is TRBJ2-1; TRBD2 matches 9 bases. Germline V CDR1 and CDR2: MNHEY, SVGAGI. The junction had 7 bases not matched to a gene; V was cut back by 2 bases and J by 8 bases. The CDR3 is made up of 15 amino acids.

The table lists this clonotype with a count of one. The chain carries TRBV3-1 and TRBJ2-1; 10 nucleotides line up with TRBD2. This CDR3 comprises 13 residues. The germline V gene has CDR1 LGHDT and CDR2 YNNKEL (reference sequence). The J segment lost 15 bases and the V segment lost 3 bases, leaving 8 bases of the junction unmatched. The chain's CDR3 is CASSQSRLAGAFF. The CDR3 nucleotides read TGTGCCAGCAGCCAGTCCCGGCTAGCGGGGGCGTTCTTC.

The V gene is TRBV25-1, the J gene TRBJ2-7; D call uncertain. Trimming stripped 5 bases from V and 3 bases from J, with 5 bases between. The germline V gene has CDR1 MGHDK and CDR2 SYGVNS. The CDR3 runs to 11 residues. CDR3 sequence: CASSRFYEQYF. The CDR3 coding sequence is TGTGCCAGCAGTAGATTCTACGAGCAGTACTTC.

The chain combines TRBV23-1 with TRBJ1-5, with a tentative D call TRBD1 (5 bases). TRBV23-1 qualifies as an ORF whose function is uncertain. The length of the CDR3 is 17 residues. Trimming pared 0 bases from V and 4 bases from J, leaving 16 bases between. This CDR3 is CASSQSRQTPTNQPQHF. CDR3 in DNA: TGCGCCAGCAGTCAATCGAGACAGACTCCGACTAATCAGCCCCAGCATTTT.

The V gene is TRBV7-6, the J gene TRBJ2-5; D is ambiguous. The CDR3 is 12 residues long. Germline CDR1 SGHVS, CDR2 FNYEAQ. V shed 5 bases and J shed 1 base, with 5 bases lying between them. The CDR3 loop reads CASSTVQETQYF. DNA of the CDR3: TGTGCCAGCAGCACAGTCCAAGAGACCCAGTACTTC.

The rearrangement uses TRBV3-1 and TRBJ2-7, with unresolved D. V was cut by 3 bases and J by 7 bases, with 7 bases left in between. The CDR3 length is 11 residues. CDR1 and CDR2 (germline): LGHDT, YNNKEL (reference sequence). The CDR3 region has the DNA TGTGCCAGCAGCCATGGCGGAGAGCAGTACTTC. It is translated as CASSHGGEQYF.

The chain joins TRBV2 to TRBJ2-2, with a weak D call TRBD1 (5 bases). With 3 bases removed from V and 6 bases from J, the gap between germline ends came to 17 bases. CDR3 length: 16 amino acids. The germline V gene has CDR1 SNHLY and CDR2 FYNNEI. The CDR3 sequence: CASSDDSARLAGELFF. CDR3 nucleotides: TGTGCCAGCAGTGATGACAGCGCCCGTTTGGCCGGGGAGCTGTTTTTT. The variable domain in full, with the rest retrieved from reference TRBV2 and TRBJ2-2, is EPEVTQTPSHQVTQMGQEVILRCVPISNHLYFYWYRQILGQKVEFLVSFYNNEISEKSEIFDDQFSVERPDGSNFTLKIRSTKLEDSAMYFCASSDDSARLAGELFFGEGSRLTVL.

This clonotype was seen only a few times. The chain uses TRBV5-1 and TRBJ2-3, with 9 bases fitting TRBD2. The CDR3 extends over 15 amino acids. Trimming at V came to 0 bases and at J to 2 bases, leaving 1 base not matched to a gene. In germline, CDR1 is SGHRS, CDR2 YFSETQ. The CDR3 reads CASSLVAGDTDTQYF. The CDR3 region has the DNA TGCGCCAGCAGCTTGGTAGCGGGGGACACAGATACGCAGTATTTT.

This chain joins TRBV6-1 and TRBJ2-3, with D unresolved. CDR1 is MNHNS, CDR2 SASEGT, per germline. V lost 6 bases and J 5 bases, leaving 24 bases between the germline ends. The CDR3 is 17 residues long. CDR3 DNA: TGTGCCAGCAGAGGAAATCGGGTTTGGCCTCGAGTAGATACGCAGTATTTT. Protein: CASRGNRVWPRVDTQYF.

The genes are TRBV4-3 and TRBJ1-1; the match to TRBD1 covers 8 bases. V was pared by 5 bases and J by 5 bases, with 10 bases of the junction left unmatched. The CDR3 sequence is 15 residues long. The germline CDR1 and CDR2 sequences are LGHNA and YSLEER. CDR3 sequence reads: CASSKGQGGGTEAFF. The DNA for the CDR3 is TGCGCCAGCAGCAAAGGACAGGGAGGAGGAACTGAAGCTTTCTTT.